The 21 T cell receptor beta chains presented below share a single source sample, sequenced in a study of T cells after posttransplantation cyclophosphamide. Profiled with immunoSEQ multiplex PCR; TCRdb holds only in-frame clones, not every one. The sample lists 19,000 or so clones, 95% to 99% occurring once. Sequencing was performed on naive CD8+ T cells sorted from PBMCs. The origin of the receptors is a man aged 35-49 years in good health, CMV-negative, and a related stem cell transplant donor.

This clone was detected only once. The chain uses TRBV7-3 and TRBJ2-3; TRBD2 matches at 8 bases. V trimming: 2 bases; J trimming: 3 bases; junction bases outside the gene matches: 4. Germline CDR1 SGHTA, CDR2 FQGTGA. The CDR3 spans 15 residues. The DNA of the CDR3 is TGTGCCAGCAGCTTACTAAGCGGGAGAACAGATACGCAGTATTTT. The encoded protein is CASSLLSGRTDTQYF.

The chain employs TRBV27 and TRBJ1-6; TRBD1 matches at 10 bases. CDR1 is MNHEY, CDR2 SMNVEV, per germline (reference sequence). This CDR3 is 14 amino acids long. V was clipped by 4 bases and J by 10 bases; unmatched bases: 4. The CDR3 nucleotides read TGTGCCAGCAGTTCCGACAGGGGGCCCTCACCCCTCCACTTT. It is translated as CASSSDRGPSPLHF.

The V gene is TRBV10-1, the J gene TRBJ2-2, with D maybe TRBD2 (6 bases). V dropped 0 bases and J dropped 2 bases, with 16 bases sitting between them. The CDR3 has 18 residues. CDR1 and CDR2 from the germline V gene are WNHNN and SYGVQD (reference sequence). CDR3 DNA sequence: TGCGCCAGCAGTGAGTCGATTTTTCCAGGGACTAACACCGGGGAGCTGTTTTTT. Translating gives CASSESIFPGTNTGELFF.

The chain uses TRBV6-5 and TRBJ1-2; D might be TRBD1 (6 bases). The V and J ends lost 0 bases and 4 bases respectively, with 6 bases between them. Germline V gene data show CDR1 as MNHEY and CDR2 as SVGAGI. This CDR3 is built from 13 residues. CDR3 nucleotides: TGTGCCAGCAGTTACTCGACAGGCTATGGCTACACCTTC. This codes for CASSYSTGYGYTF.

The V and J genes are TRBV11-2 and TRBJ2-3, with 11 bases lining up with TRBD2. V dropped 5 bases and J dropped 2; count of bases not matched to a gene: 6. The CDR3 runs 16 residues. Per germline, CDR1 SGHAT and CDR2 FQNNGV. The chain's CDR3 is CASSPGTSGPTDTQYF. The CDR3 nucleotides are TGTGCCAGCAGCCCCGGGACTAGCGGACCCACAGATACGCAGTATTTT.

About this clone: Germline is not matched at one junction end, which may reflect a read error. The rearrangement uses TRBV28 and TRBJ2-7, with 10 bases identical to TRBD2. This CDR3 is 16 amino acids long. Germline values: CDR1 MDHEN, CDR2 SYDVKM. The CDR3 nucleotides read TGTGCCAGCAATTTAGGGCTAGCGGGAGTATCCTACGAGCAGTACTTC. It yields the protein CASNLGLAGVSYEQYF.

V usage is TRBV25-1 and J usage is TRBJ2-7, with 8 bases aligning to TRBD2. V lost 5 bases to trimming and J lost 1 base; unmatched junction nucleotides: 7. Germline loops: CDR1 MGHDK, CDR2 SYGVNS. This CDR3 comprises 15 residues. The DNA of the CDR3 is TGTGCCAGCAGTCCGGGGGCTAGCGGGTCCTACGAGCAGTACTTC. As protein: CASSPGASGSYEQYF.

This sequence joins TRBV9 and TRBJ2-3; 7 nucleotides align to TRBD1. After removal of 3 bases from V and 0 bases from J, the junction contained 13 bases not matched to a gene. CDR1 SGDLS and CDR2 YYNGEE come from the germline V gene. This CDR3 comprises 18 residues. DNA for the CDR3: TGTGCCAGCAGCGAGCGAGGGACAGTTTACACTAGCACAGATACGCAGTATTTT. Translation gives CASSERGTVYTSTDTQYF.

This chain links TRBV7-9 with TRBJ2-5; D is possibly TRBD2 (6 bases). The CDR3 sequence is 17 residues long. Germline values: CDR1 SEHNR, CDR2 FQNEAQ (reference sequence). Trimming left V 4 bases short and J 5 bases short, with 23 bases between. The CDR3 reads CASSSSNVEAGLETQYF. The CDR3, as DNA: TGTGCCAGCAGCTCTTCCAACGTAGAGGCGGGATTGGAGACCCAGTACTTC.

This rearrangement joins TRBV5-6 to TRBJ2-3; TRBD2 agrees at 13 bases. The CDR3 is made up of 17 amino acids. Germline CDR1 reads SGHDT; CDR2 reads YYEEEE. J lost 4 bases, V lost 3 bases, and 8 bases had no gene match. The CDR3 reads CASSWRTSGSKADTQYF. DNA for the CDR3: TGTGCCAGCAGCTGGAGGACTAGCGGGAGTAAGGCAGATACGCAGTATTTT. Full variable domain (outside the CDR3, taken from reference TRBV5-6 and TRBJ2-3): DAGVTQSPTHLIKTRGQQVTLRCSPKSGHDTVSWYQQALGQGPQFIFQYYEEEERQRGNFPDRFSGHQFPNYSSELNVNALLLGDSALYLCASSWRTSGSKADTQYFGPGTRLTVL.

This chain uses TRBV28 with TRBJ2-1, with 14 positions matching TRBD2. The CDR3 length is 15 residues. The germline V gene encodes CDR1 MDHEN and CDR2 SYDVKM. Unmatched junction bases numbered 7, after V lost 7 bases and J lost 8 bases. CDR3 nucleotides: TGTGCCAGCACCCTAGGGACTAGCGGGAGTCATGAGCAGTTCTTC. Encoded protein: CASTLGTSGSHEQFF.

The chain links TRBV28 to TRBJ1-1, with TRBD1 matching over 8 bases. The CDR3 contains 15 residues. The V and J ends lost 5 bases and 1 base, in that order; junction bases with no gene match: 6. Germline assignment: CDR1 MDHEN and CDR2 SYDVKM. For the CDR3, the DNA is TGTGCCAGCAGTACCGGGACAGGTCCGAACACTGAAGCTTTCTTT. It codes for CASSTGTGPNTEAFF. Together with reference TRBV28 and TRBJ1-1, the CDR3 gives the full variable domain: DVKVTQSSRYLVKRTGEKVFLECVQDMDHENMFWYRQDPGLGLRLIYFSYDVKMKEKGDIPEGYSVSREKKERFSLILESASTNQTSMYLCASSTGTGPNTEAFFGQGTRLTVV.

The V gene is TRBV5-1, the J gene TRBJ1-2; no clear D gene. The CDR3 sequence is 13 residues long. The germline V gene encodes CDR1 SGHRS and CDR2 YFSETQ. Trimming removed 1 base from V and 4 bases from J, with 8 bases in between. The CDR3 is CASSLREVYGYTF. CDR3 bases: TGCGCCAGCAGCTTGAGGGAGGTCTATGGCTACACCTTC.

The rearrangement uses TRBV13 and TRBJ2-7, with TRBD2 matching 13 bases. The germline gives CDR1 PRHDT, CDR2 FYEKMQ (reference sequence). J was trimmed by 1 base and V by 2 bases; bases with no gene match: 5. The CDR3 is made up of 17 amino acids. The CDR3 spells CASSLRTSGSLSYEQYF. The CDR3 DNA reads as TGTGCCAGCAGCTTAAGGACTAGCGGGAGCCTGTCCTACGAGCAGTACTTC. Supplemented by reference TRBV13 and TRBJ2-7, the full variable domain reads AAGVIQSPRHLIKEKRETATLKCYPIPRHDTVYWYQQGPGQDPQFLISFYEKMQSDKGSIPDRFSAQQFSDYHSELNMSSLELGDSALYFCASSLRTSGSLSYEQYFGPGTRLTVT.

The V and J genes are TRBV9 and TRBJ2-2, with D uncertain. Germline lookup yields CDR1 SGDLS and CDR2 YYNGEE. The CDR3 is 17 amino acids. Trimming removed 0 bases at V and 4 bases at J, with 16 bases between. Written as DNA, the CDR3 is TGTGCCAGCAGCGTAGAGAGTCCGTATCGAGGCACCGGGGAGCTGTTTTTT. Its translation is CASSVESPYRGTGELFF.

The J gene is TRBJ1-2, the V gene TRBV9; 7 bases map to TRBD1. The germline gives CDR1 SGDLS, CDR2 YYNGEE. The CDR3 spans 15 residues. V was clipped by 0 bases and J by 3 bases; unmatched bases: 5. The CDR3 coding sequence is TGTGCCAGCAGCGTAGGACAGGGCCAGCACTATGGCTACACCTTC. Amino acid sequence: CASSVGQGQHYGYTF.

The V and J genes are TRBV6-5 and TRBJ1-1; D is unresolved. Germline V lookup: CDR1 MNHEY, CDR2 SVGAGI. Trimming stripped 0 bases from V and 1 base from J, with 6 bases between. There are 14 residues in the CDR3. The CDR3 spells CASSYSGRNTEAFF. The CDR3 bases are TGTGCCAGCAGTTACTCTGGGCGGAACACTGAAGCTTTCTTT.

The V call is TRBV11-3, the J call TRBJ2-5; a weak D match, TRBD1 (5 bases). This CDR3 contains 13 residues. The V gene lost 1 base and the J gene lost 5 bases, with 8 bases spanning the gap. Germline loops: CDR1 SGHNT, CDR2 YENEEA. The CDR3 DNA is TGTGCCAGCAGCTTAGGGACACGGGAGACCCAGTACTTC. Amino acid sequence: CASSLGTRETQYF.

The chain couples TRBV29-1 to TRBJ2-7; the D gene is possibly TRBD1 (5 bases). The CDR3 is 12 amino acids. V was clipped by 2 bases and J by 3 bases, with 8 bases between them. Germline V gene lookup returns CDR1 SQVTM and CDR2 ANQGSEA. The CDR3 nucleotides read TGCAGCGTTGAAACAGGCGACTACGAGCAGTACTTC. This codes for CSVETGDYEQYF.

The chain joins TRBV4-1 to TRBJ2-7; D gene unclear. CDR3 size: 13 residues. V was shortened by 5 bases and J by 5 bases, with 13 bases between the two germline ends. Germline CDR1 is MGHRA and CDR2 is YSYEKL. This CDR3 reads CASSDTPSDEQYF. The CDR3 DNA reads TGCGCCAGCAGCGACACTCCTTCCGACGAGCAGTACTTC.

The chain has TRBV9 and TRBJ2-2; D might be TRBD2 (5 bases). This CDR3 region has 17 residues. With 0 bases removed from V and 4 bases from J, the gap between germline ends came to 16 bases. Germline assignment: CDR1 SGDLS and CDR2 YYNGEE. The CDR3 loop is CASSVEGDHRGTGELFF. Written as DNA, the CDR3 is TGTGCCAGCAGCGTAGAGGGCGACCACCGGGGCACCGGGGAGCTGTTTTTT.